The 18 T cell receptor beta chains below come from one sample, sequenced in a study of cytomegalovirus exposure and HLA in healthy donors. The PCR ran on 60 Vbeta and 13 Jbeta primers. TCRdb's copy holds only in-frame clones and misses some; the assay was immunoSEQ multiplex PCR. Among about 120,000 clones listed, roughly 70% were seen once. The sample consisted of PBMCs. All receptors come from a woman in her thirties or forties in good health and CMV-seropositive.

The chain links TRBV7-2 to TRBJ1-1; TRBD1 aligns across 8 bases. Trimming at V came to 4 bases and at J to 2 bases, leaving 3 bases not matched to a gene. This CDR3 is built from 14 residues. Germline V CDR1 and CDR2: SGHTA, FQGNSA. The CDR3, as DNA: TGTGCCAGCAGCTCGACAGGGGACAACACTGAAGCTTTCTTT. This gives the protein CASSSTGDNTEAFF. Full variable domain (remainder filled in from reference TRBV7-2 and TRBJ1-1): GAGVSQSPSNKVTEKGKDVELRCDPISGHTALYWYRQSLGQGLEFLIYFQGNSAPDKSGLPSDRFSAERTGGSVSTLTIQRTQQEDSAVYLCASSSTGDNTEAFFGQGTRLTVV.

V gene TRBV19 combines with J gene TRBJ2-7; a weak D match, TRBD2 (7 bases). V shed 5 bases and J shed 3 bases, with 23 bases lying between them. The germline CDR1 and CDR2 sequences are LNHDA and SQIVND (reference sequence). This CDR3 comprises 17 residues. The CDR3 bases are TGTGCCAGTAGTTCTAGCGGCGGGTGGACAGTAAACTACGAGCAGTACTTC. It encodes CASSSSGGWTVNYEQYF.

The V call is TRBV6-6, the J call TRBJ2-7; the D gene is possibly TRBD1 (7 bases). Germline loops: CDR1 MNHNY, CDR2 SVGAGI (reference sequence). The CDR3 runs 13 residues. The CDR3 loop is CASGGTASYEQYF. Here the CDR3 DNA reads TGTGCTTCGGGCGGGACAGCCTCCTACGAGCAGTACTTC.

The rearrangement joins TRBV4-1 to TRBJ2-3; TRBD2 matches at 8 bases. CDR1 is MGHRA and CDR2 is YSYEKL in the germline V gene. The V segment lost 2 bases and the J segment 0 bases; nucleotides outside the gene matches: 10. The CDR3 is 18 residues long. CDR3: CASSQQRKASGSTDTQYF. CDR3 sequence (DNA): TGCGCCAGCAGCCAACAAAGAAAGGCTAGCGGGAGCACAGATACGCAGTATTTT.

The chain employs TRBV5-6 and TRBJ1-5, with D unclear. Germline CDR1 reads SGHDT; CDR2 reads YYEEEE. The CDR3 consists of 16 residues. With 4 bases removed from V and 0 bases from J, the gap between germline ends came to 14 bases. CDR3 sequence reads: CASSRRRSGSNQPQHF. As DNA, the CDR3 is TGTGCCAGCAGCCGCCGGCGGTCCGGTAGCAATCAGCCCCAGCATTTT.

This rearrangement joins TRBV4-3 to TRBJ1-1, with TRBD1 as a possible D gene (5 bases). Germline values: CDR1 LGHNA, CDR2 YSLEER. This CDR3 has 13 residues. V was trimmed by 4 bases and J by 4 bases, leaving 10 bases between them. The CDR3 sequence is CASSPREGTEAFF. The CDR3 coding sequence is TGCGCCAGCAGCCCCAGGGAGGGCACTGAAGCTTTCTTT.

V and J are TRBV10-3 and TRBJ1-1; the D gene is possibly TRBD1 (5 bases). V lost 4 bases, J lost 1 base, and 10 bases lay in between. This CDR3 has 14 residues. Germline V gene lookup returns CDR1 ENHRY and CDR2 SYGVKD. The CDR3 reads CAISGGEGNTEAFF. CDR3 sequence (DNA): TGTGCCATCAGTGGGGGGGAAGGGAACACTGAAGCTTTCTTT.

A few counts support this clone. The V call is TRBV7-2, the J call TRBJ2-7; D is perhaps TRBD2 (5 bases). Trimming left V 3 bases short and J 0 bases short, with 9 bases between. CDR3 size: 14 residues. Germline CDR1 reads SGHTA; CDR2 reads FQGNSA. For the CDR3, the DNA is TGTGCCAGCAGCTTTAGCGCTAGCTCCTACGAGCAGTACTTC. Translation: CASSFSASSYEQYF.

This clone came up once. One end of the junction does not line up with germline, which may come from a read error. The rearrangement joins TRBV5-1 to TRBJ2-7; 9 bases fit TRBD2. The CDR3 extends over 20 amino acids. Germline-derived CDR1 and CDR2 are SGHRS and YFSETQ. CDR3 protein: CASSLAPRQLAGGPAYEQYF. DNA of the CDR3: TGCGCCAGCAGTTTGGCCCCACGTCAACTCGCGGGAGGGCCGGCCTACGAGCAGTACTTC.

This clone was observed a few times. V is TRBV5-1 and J is TRBJ2-7; 8 nucleotides agree with TRBD1. This CDR3 is built from 13 residues. Germline V gene data show CDR1 as SGHRS and CDR2 as YFSETQ. V gave up 5 bases and J gave up 5 bases; unmatched junction bases: 6. The CDR3: CASRYGQGHEQYF. In DNA form, the CDR3 reads TGCGCCAGCAGGTACGGACAGGGCCACGAGCAGTACTTC.

The chain combines TRBV2 with TRBJ1-2; 7 bases fit TRBD1. The CDR3 length is 14 residues. Germline V CDR1 and CDR2: SNHLY, FYNNEI. Trimming at V came to 6 bases and at J to 5 bases, leaving 9 bases not matched to a gene. The CDR3 sequence is CASRETGSGYGYTF. Written as DNA, the CDR3 is TGTGCCAGCAGGGAGACAGGGTCGGGATATGGCTACACCTTC. The entire variable domain, with the rest obtained from reference TRBV2 and TRBJ1-2, is as follows: EPEVTQTPSHQVTQMGQEVILRCVPISNHLYFYWYRQILGQKVEFLVSFYNNEISEKSEIFDDQFSVERPDGSNFTLKIRSTKLEDSAMYFCASRETGSGYGYTFGSGTRLTVV.

This clone was counted once. V usage is TRBV27 and J usage is TRBJ2-2; the D is unclear. The CDR3 totals 13 residues. Germline-derived CDR1 and CDR2 are MNHEY and SMNVEV (reference sequence). Trimming left V 5 bases short and J 0 bases short, with 4 bases between. DNA for the CDR3: TGTGCCAGCAGTCTTCCGAACACCGGGGAGCTGTTTTTT. Translating it yields CASSLPNTGELFF.

In regard to this clone: The junction departs from germline at one end; a sequencing error may be responsible. V is TRBV7-9 and J is TRBJ2-1, with D perhaps TRBD1 or TRBD2 (6 bases each). The CDR3 extends over 16 amino acids. Looked up from germline, CDR1 is SEHNR and CDR2 is FQNEAQ (reference sequence). The CDR3 DNA reads as TGTGCCAGCAGCCTAGCGAGAGGGGGAAGCTACAATGAGCAGTTCTTC. It encodes CASSLARGGSYNEQFF.

In DNA, the CDR3 is TGTGCCAGCAGCTTTTTCACAGGAAGAAGTAATCAGCCCCAGCATTTT. It codes for CASSFFTGRSNQPQHF. The gene calls are TRBV7-8 and TRBJ1-5; perhaps TRBD1 as D (5 bases). Germline assignment: CDR1 SGHVS and CDR2 FQNEAQ. Trimming left V 3 bases short and J 4 bases short, with 16 bases between. This CDR3 comprises 16 residues.

V and J are TRBV19 and TRBJ1-5, with a tentative D call TRBD1 (5 bases). Germline loops: CDR1 LNHDA, CDR2 SQIVND (reference sequence). This CDR3 region has 14 residues. V was cut by 5 bases and J by 5 bases, with 13 bases left in between. CDR3 residues: CASSRPGGYQPQHF. The CDR3 DNA reads TGTGCCAGTAGTCGGCCGGGGGGGTATCAGCCCCAGCATTTT.

The chain links TRBV5-1 to TRBJ2-7; 7 bases are a match to TRBD2. Looked up from germline, CDR1 is SGHRS and CDR2 is YFSETQ. The CDR3 extends over 14 amino acids. Trimming cost V 6 bases and J 3 bases; bases outside gene matches: 9. The CDR3 DNA reads as TGCGCCAGCAAAACCCTAGCGGCTGTCTACGAGCAGTACTTC. This encodes CASKTLAAVYEQYF.

The chain is built from TRBV7-6 and TRBJ2-5; possibly TRBD1 for D (6 bases). Germline values: CDR1 SGHVS, CDR2 FNYEAQ. With 5 bases removed from V and 5 bases from J, the gap between germline ends came to 15 bases. The CDR3 runs to 14 residues. The CDR3 bases are TGTGCCAGCAGCCCGTGGGGCCAGGGGGAGACCCAGTACTTC. This encodes CASSPWGQGETQYF.

The chain is built from TRBV6-4 and TRBJ2-3; TRBD1 aligns across 8 bases. V lost 2 bases and J lost 6; bases outside the gene matches: 7. Germline CDR1 MRHNA, CDR2 SNTAGT. The CDR3 runs 15 residues. The CDR3 sequence: CASSDRPGGVDTQYF. CDR3 nucleotides: TGTGCCAGCAGTGACAGGCCAGGGGGCGTGGATACGCAGTATTTT.